The next 24 T cell receptor beta chains were all read from a single sample in a study of blood T cells in healthy people across ages. A second PCR of 7 to 11 cycles used a sample-barcoded 5' primer and a J-beta primer mix. TCRdb independently ran MiXCR on the 5' RACE reads; one entry per CDR3 protein. The data hold 600,000 to 850,000 distinct CDR3 sequences, with around 46% observed a single time. Sample: blood. The origin of the receptors is a woman in her sixties in good health.

This clonotype appeared a few times. The chain joins TRBV28 to TRBJ2-5, with D perhaps being TRBD1 or TRBD2 (5 bases each). There are 12 residues in the CDR3. CDR1 is MDHEN and CDR2 is SYDVKM in the germline V gene. V lost 6 bases and J lost 4, with 9 bases in between. The CDR3 sequence: CASRTRGETQYF. The CDR3 DNA sequence: TGTGCCAGCAGAACGAGGGGAGAGACCCAGTACTTC. Combining the CDR3 with reference TRBV28 and TRBJ2-5 gives the whole variable domain DVKVTQSSRYLVKRTGEKVFLECVQDMDHENMFWYRQDPGLGLRLIYFSYDVKMKEKGDIPEGYSVSREKKERFSLILESASTNQTSMYLCASRTRGETQYFGPGTRLLVL.

The chain combines TRBV4-3 with TRBJ1-1; weak D call: TRBD1 (6 bases). The CDR3 contains 16 residues. Germline V lookup: CDR1 LGHNA, CDR2 YSLEER. The ends were cut back, 0 bases at V and 2 bases at J, with 13 bases in the middle. The CDR3 DNA reads TGCGCCAGCAGCCAAGATACCGGGGGGCTTAACACTGAAGCTTTCTTT. This encodes CASSQDTGGLNTEAFF.

The chain links TRBV20-1 to TRBJ2-5; 8 bases are shared with TRBD2. J gave up 2 bases and V 5 bases, and 10 bases lay outside the gene matches. The CDR3 is 15 residues long. Germline CDR1 is DFQATT and CDR2 is SNEGSKA (reference sequence). The DNA of the CDR3 is TGCAGTGCTCCCCGGGTAGCGGGGCCTCAAGAGACCCAGTACTTC. It translates to CSAPRVAGPQETQYF.

In this sample, this clonotype turned up a few times. V usage is TRBV2 and J usage is TRBJ2-3, with a tentative D call TRBD1 (5 bases). The CDR3 covers 12 residues. Germline CDR1 is SNHLY and CDR2 is FYNNEI. Trimming removed 6 bases at V and 7 bases at J, with 11 bases between. CDR3 amino acids: CASRDRSHTQYF. DNA of the CDR3: TGTGCCAGCAGAGACAGATCCCATACGCAGTATTTT.

A note on this clonotype: One end of the junction does not line up with germline, which may come from a read error. In DNA form, the CDR3 reads TGCAGTGCGGGTCAGCGGGGGGAATTAGATACGCGGTATTTT. Translated, it gives CSAGQRGELDTRYF. The chain is built from TRBV20-1 and TRBJ2-3; 9 bases agree with TRBD2. Germline V lookup: CDR1 DFQATT, CDR2 SNEGSKA (reference sequence). The CDR3 consists of 14 residues.

This clonotype appeared a few times. The genes are TRBV10-3 and TRBJ2-6, with 7 bases lining up with TRBD1. The CDR3 totals 20 residues. CDR1 ENHRY and CDR2 SYGVKD come from the germline V gene. Germline trimming cut 2 bases from V and 0 bases from J; bases unmatched to any gene: 13. The CDR3 loop is CAISETQGKGLDSGANVLTF. Written as DNA, the CDR3 is TGTGCCATCAGTGAGACACAGGGGAAGGGGCTCGACTCTGGGGCCAACGTCCTGACTTTC.

V usage is TRBV11-2 and J usage is TRBJ2-2; unclear D gene. Germline V gives CDR1 SGHAT, CDR2 FQNNGV. V dropped 7 bases and J dropped 2 bases, with 14 bases sitting between them. The CDR3 runs 15 residues. CDR3 amino acids: CASNSLGLNTGELFF. The CDR3 coding sequence is TGTGCCAGCAACTCTCTCGGCCTCAACACCGGGGAGCTGTTTTTT.

This clonotype showed up just a few times. DNA of the CDR3: TGTGCCAGCAGTTTATCTCGGGGGACCTATGGCTACACCTTC. Translation: CASSLSRGTYGYTF. This chain connects TRBV27 to TRBJ1-2, with a weak D call TRBD1 (5 bases). The CDR3 totals 14 residues. Looked up from germline, CDR1 is MNHEY and CDR2 is SMNVEV (reference sequence). The V end was cut by 0 bases, the J end by 4 bases, with 9 bases between.

The chain joins TRBV7-3 to TRBJ2-2; D might be TRBD2 (6 bases). CDR1 is SGHTA, CDR2 FQGTGA, per germline. This CDR3 comprises 15 residues. Between the trimmed V and J ends, which lost 3 bases and 5 bases, there was a span of 13 bases. The CDR3 coding sequence is TGTGCCAGCAGCTTTAGACTAGTTGAAACCGGGGAGCTGTTTTTT. Its translation is CASSFRLVETGELFF.

This clonotype was observed a few times. The chain is built from TRBV9 and TRBJ2-5; 14 bases are shared with TRBD2. The CDR3 spans 15 residues. With 6 bases clipped from V and 5 bases from J, the junction kept 6 bases outside the gene matches. The germline V gene has CDR1 SGDLS and CDR2 YYNGEE. Here the CDR3 reads CASTLGLAGDETQYF. CDR3 bases: TGTGCCAGCACCTTGGGACTAGCGGGAGATGAGACCCAGTACTTC.

The chain uses TRBV7-3 and TRBJ2-5; tentative D call: TRBD1 (5 bases). The better agreement between TRBJ2-7 and the DNA end casts doubt on the J call. CDR1 and CDR2 from the germline V gene are SGHTA and FQGTGA. This CDR3 has 15 residues. The DNA of the CDR3 is TGTGCCAGCAGCTTAACCCCGGACACATCCTACGAGCAGTACTTC. Translating it yields CASSLTPDTSYEQYF.

V usage is TRBV20-1 and J usage is TRBJ2-3, with TRBD2 matching over 13 bases. V dropped 1 base and J dropped 1; count of bases not matched to a gene: 5. This CDR3 comprises 17 residues. Looked up from germline, CDR1 is DFQATT and CDR2 is SNEGSKA (reference sequence). CDR3 nucleotides: TGCAGTGCTAGAGGGAGACTAGCGGGGGGTGGCACAGATACGCAGTATTTT. It specifies CSARGRLAGGGTDTQYF.

V gene TRBV14 combines with J gene TRBJ2-5; D may be TRBD2 (6 bases). Trimming removed 7 bases at V and 0 bases at J, with 12 bases between. Per germline, CDR1 SGHDN and CDR2 FVKESK. The CDR3 is 14 residues long. CDR3 DNA: TGTGCCAGCACGGGACTGGACAACCAAGAGACCCAGTACTTC. Translated: CASTGLDNQETQYF.

As regards this clonotype: Mismatch with germline at one junction end may stem from a read error. The J gene is TRBJ1-2, the V gene TRBV18, with 11 bases identical to TRBD1. Germline values: CDR1 KGHSH, CDR2 LQKENI. This CDR3 region has 14 residues. The CDR3 protein is CASSPRDRGDGHTF. As DNA, the CDR3 is TGTGCCAGCTCACCCCGGGACAGGGGGGATGGCCACACCTTC.

The chain recombines TRBV20-1 with TRBJ2-6; D not certain. V lost 3 bases and J 4 bases, leaving 10 bases between the germline ends. CDR1 is DFQATT, CDR2 SNEGSKA, per germline (reference sequence). The CDR3 is 14 residues long. Here the CDR3 reads CSASPYSGANVLTF. CDR3 nucleotides: TGCAGTGCTAGCCCCTACTCGGGGGCCAACGTCCTGACTTTC.

The V gene is TRBV10-3, the J gene TRBJ2-3, with a possible D match to TRBD2 (6 bases). The CDR3 runs 14 residues. The V gene's germline CDR1 is ENHRY and CDR2 SYGVKD. V was shortened by 8 bases and J by 1 base, with 13 bases between the two germline ends. CDR3 amino acids: CAIGLSSGTDTQYF. The DNA of the CDR3 is TGTGCCATCGGGTTATCTAGCGGCACAGATACGCAGTATTTT.

This clonotype was seen more than once but under ten times. This chain connects TRBV11-1 to TRBJ2-7; D possibly corresponds to TRBD1 (5 bases). The CDR3 length is 15 residues. Germline V gene sequence: CDR1 SGHAT, CDR2 FQDESV (reference sequence). V lost 5 bases and J lost 0, with 14 bases in between. The CDR3 protein is CASSRGRISSYEQYF. CDR3 sequence (DNA): TGTGCCAGCAGCAGGGGCCGGATTAGCTCCTACGAGCAGTACTTC.

This clonotype was observed a single time. This chain connects TRBV29-1 to TRBJ1-4; D remains ambiguous. This CDR3 region has 13 residues. V lost 7 bases and J lost 3, with 12 bases in between. Germline assignment: CDR1 SQVTM and CDR2 ANQGSEA. In DNA form, the CDR3 reads TGCAGCGCCTGGGAGTTCGCTAATGAAAAACTGTTTTTT. Protein product: CSAWEFANEKLFF.

Note on this clonotype: A much larger clonotype is one base distant, so this may be a read error. The chain combines TRBV11-2 with TRBJ2-5; 7 bases match TRBD2. Matching the DNA end better, TRBJ2-1 makes the J call doubtful. The CDR3 contains 13 residues. Germline lookup yields CDR1 SGHAT and CDR2 FQNNGV. The CDR3 spells CASSRDYQETQFF. The CDR3 nucleotides are TGTGCCAGCAGCCGGGACTACCAAGAGACCCAGTTCTTC.

This clonotype was picked up a small number of times. The chain couples TRBV7-3 to TRBJ2-3; 8 bases are shared with TRBD2. The CDR3 sequence is 15 residues long. The germline V gene has CDR1 SGHTA and CDR2 FQGTGA. V gave up 5 bases and J gave up 0 bases; unmatched junction bases: 4. The DNA of the CDR3 is TGTGCCAGCAGCGCACTAGCGGCAAGCACAGATACGCAGTATTTT. Its protein is CASSALAASTDTQYF. The entire variable domain, with the rest obtained from reference TRBV7-3 and TRBJ2-3, is as follows: GAGVSQTPSNKVTEKGKYVELRCDPISGHTALYWYRQSLGQGPEFLIYFQGTGAADDSGLPNDRFFAVRPEGSVSTLKIQRTERGDSAVYLCASSALAASTDTQYFGPGTRLTVL.

This clonotype came up many times. The chain links TRBV15 to TRBJ2-7; D possibly corresponds to TRBD1 (6 bases). The V gene's germline CDR1 is LNHNV and CDR2 YYDKDF (reference sequence). Trimming removed 0 bases at V and 4 bases at J, with 13 bases between. The CDR3 consists of 15 residues. In DNA form, the CDR3 reads TGTGCCACCAGCAGAGATCGTGGCAGGGGATACGAGCAGTACTTC. It is translated as CATSRDRGRGYEQYF.

The CDR3, as DNA: TGCGCCAGCAGCCAATTCACTAGCGACTCCTACGAGCAGTACTTC. Its translation is CASSQFTSDSYEQYF. The chain links TRBV5-1 to TRBJ2-7, with 7 bases identical to TRBD2. After removal of 4 bases from V and 0 bases from J, the junction contained 7 bases not matched to a gene. This CDR3 is 15 amino acids long. Germline V gene sequence: CDR1 SGHRS, CDR2 YFSETQ.

The rearrangement links TRBV9 to TRBJ2-3; D is ambiguous. This CDR3 is 15 amino acids long. Germline V gene lookup returns CDR1 SGDLS and CDR2 YYNGEE. V lost 3 bases, J lost 7 bases, and 18 bases lay in between. CDR3 sequence reads: CASSALTESTYTQYF. CDR3 DNA: TGTGCCAGCAGCGCTCTGACGGAATCGACATATACGCAGTATTTT.

In its sample, this clonotype was seen many times. This chain connects TRBV6-1 to TRBJ1-2, with D uncertain. The V and J ends lost 6 bases and 2 bases respectively, with 10 bases between them. This CDR3 is 13 amino acids long. Per germline, CDR1 MNHNS and CDR2 SASEGT. This chain's CDR3 is CASRSQDNYGYTF. The CDR3 coding sequence is TGTGCCAGCAGATCTCAGGACAACTATGGCTACACCTTC.